This T cell receptor (beta chain) emerged from a study of response to subunit inactivated influenza vaccine. In this sample, this clonotype turned up once. MiXCR was run by TCRdb on the RT-PCR reads, yielding one entry per CDR3 protein. The sample yields about 620,000 distinct CDR3 sequences, 11% seen once. This sample was also put to use in a study of T cells expressing NK-cell markers. According to that study: The TCR beta cDNA came from 5'RACE template switching with UMIs. Nothing established the HCMV specificity of expanded NKG2C+ T cell clones.

Sample: PBMCs from blood, taken on the day of vaccination. The clonotype originates from a man between 45 and 60 years old who received an inactivated influenza vaccine.

In DNA, the CDR3 is TGCGCCAGCAGCCACCAGTCAACAGGCGGGGAGCTGTTTTTT. As protein: CASSHQSTGGELFF. The chain recombines TRBV4-1 with TRBJ2-2; a possible D gene is TRBD1 (5 bases). V was clipped by 3 bases and J by 7 bases, with 12 bases between them. Germline CDR1 reads MGHRA; CDR2 reads YSYEKL. CDR3 length equals 14 residues.